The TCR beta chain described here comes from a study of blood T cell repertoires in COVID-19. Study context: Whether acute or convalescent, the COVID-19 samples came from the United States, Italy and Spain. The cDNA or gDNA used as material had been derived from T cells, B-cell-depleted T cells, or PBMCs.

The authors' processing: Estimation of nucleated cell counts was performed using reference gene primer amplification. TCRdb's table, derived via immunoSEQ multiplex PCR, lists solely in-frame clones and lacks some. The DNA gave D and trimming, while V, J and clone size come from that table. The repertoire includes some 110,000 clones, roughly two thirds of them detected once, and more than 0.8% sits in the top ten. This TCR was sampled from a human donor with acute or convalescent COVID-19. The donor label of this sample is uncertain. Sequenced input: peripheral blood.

For the CDR3, the DNA is TGCGCCAGCAGCTTTGACAGGAGGTTATACGAGCAGTACTTC. Amino acid sequence: CASSFDRRLYEQYF. V is TRBV5-1 and J is TRBJ2-7; D is perhaps TRBD1 (6 bases). The V and J ends lost 2 bases and 4 bases respectively, with 13 bases between them. The CDR3 is 14 residues long. CDR1 SGHRS and CDR2 YFSETQ come from the germline V gene.